The clone carrying this TCR beta chain occurred a few times. As yet, its antigen is unknown. Losses at the gene ends were 5 bases for V and 3 bases for J; bases not matched to a gene: 9. CDR3 length: 15 residues. Germline assignment: CDR1 SEHNR and CDR2 FQNEAQ (reference sequence). The record originates from a study of beta chain features in type 1 diabetes. Study-level points and caveats: Possibly, sequencing cDNA over-represented cells that had high TCR expression levels.

Every isolated RNA sample was fully reverse transcribed, so sequencing captured expressed TCRB transcripts. The read count averaged around 3.5 million across naive, central memory and regulatory T cell samples. Assay used: immunoSEQ multiplex PCR; TCRdb lists only in-frame clones, some missing. The data show around 430,000 clones, with 30% seen just once and 0.05% to 0.065% held by the top ten. The receptor's source is a man younger than 35 in good health. Sequenced material: naive CD4+ T cells from blood. The gene calls are TRBV7-9 and TRBJ2-5; 7 bases align to TRBD2. CDR3 nucleotide sequence: TGTGCCAGCAGCGAGGGACTACCGGGGGAAGAGACCCAGTACTTC. Translation gives CASSEGLPGEETQYF.